The source of this T cell receptor beta chain is a study of blood T cell repertoires in COVID-19 (TCRdb year 2020). Notes on the research overall: Collaborator samples came from the United States, Italy and Spain and covered acute and convalescent phases of COVID-19. Where HLA class I and class II types were available, the types were taken from metadata supplied by the sample provider, not from assay-based typing. The repertoires were released in a freely available public database meant as a resource for research on the immune response to SARS-CoV-2. The samples were drawn from the first 160 participants of the ongoing ImmuneRACE study and from roughly 1,300 subjects provided by 6 global collaborators. Nearly every sample came with metadata listing a de-identified subject ID, COVID-19 status, age in years and sex. The material from the prospective study consisted of cDNA or gDNA derived from T cells, B-cell-depleted T cells, or PBMCs. Subjects who had been exposed to COVID-19, were actively infected with it, or had recovered from it provided the deeply sampled blood TCRbeta repertoires that made up the dataset.

What the authors observed across the whole study: How much clinical and demographic metadata was included differed by source and by participant, and the metadata was provided uncurated.

Deletion took 4 bases off V and 8 bases off J, with a span of 14 bases between the germline ends. CDR1 and CDR2 are drawn from the germline V gene: MNHEY, SVGAGI. The CDR3, cysteine through phenylalanine, is 13 amino acids long. The entry retains the CDR3 DNA only, 39 bases that are in frame from base 1. The immunoSEQ Assay, a bias-controlled multiplex PCR, was used to amplify TCRbeta CDR3 regions from genomic DNA. Per the authors' processing: The number of nucleated cells in each sample was estimated from the amplification of reference gene primers within the assay. To quantify the absolute abundance of each unique TCRbeta CDR3 rearrangement, sequence reads were collapsed and filtered. Productive Simpson clonality was computed per sample as the square root of Simpson's diversity index over productive rearrangements. This immuneACCESS table, as held by TCRdb, lists in-frame sequences with V and J called but not all clones. Of the missing ones, under half trace to an unresolved V gene in checked studies; the others have no known cause. Clone size and V and J calls were adopted from that table, with D and trimming inferred from the DNA. The sample table records about 59,000 clones; around 67% of these occur just once. Approximately 15% of the sample comes from the top ten.

In the case of this clone: This clone's antigen is unknown. No qualities accompany the bases; no much larger clone lies one base away.

Each collaborating institution followed its own protocols to collect whole blood in K2EDTA tubes. For TCRbeta analysis, collaborator samples were shipped as frozen whole blood, as isolated PBMCs, or as DNA extracted from either sample type. The V gene is TRBV6-5 and the J gene is TRBJ1-1, with the D gene not clear enough to name. Material for sequencing was peripheral blood. This sequence originates from an older woman with acute or convalescent COVID-19. The DNA sequence follows: TGTGCCAGCAGTTCCCTACGGGAGCACGAAGCTTTCTTT. The translation is CASSSLREHEAFF.